The 9 T cell receptor beta chains presented below share a single source sample, sequenced in a study of cytomegalovirus exposure and HLA in healthy donors. PCR was performed using 60 Vbeta and 13 Jbeta primers. The repertoire was sequenced with immunoSEQ multiplex PCR; TCRdb's copy has only in-frame clones and lacks some. The table lists fewer than 250,000 clones, about four fifths of them singletons. What was sequenced was PBMCs. These receptors originate from a woman in her thirties or forties in good health and CMV-seronegative.

The rearrangement joins TRBV27 to TRBJ2-3; 7 bases fit TRBD1. V lost 0 bases and J lost 0; bases outside the gene matches: 3. This CDR3 has 16 amino acids. Germline V gene lookup returns CDR1 MNHEY and CDR2 SMNVEV (reference sequence). The CDR3 reads CASSLSGQSSTDTQYF. In DNA, the CDR3 is TGTGCCAGCAGTTTATCGGGACAGTCTAGCACAGATACGCAGTATTTT.

The gene calls are TRBV9 and TRBJ1-6, with D possibly being TRBD1 (6 bases). V lost 7 bases, J lost 7 bases, and 12 bases lay in between. The CDR3 is 13 amino acids. Germline values: CDR1 SGDLS, CDR2 YYNGEE. CDR3 region: CASARQENSPLHF. In DNA, the CDR3 is TGTGCCAGCGCCCGACAGGAGAATTCACCCCTCCACTTT.

The rearrangement uses TRBV19 and TRBJ2-7; 10 bases line up with TRBD1. Per the germline V gene, CDR1 is LNHDA and CDR2 is SQIVND (reference sequence). V trimming: 7 bases; J trimming: 4 bases; junction bases outside the gene matches: 7. The CDR3 extends over 14 amino acids. CDR3 nucleotides: TGTGCCAGTACCCCGGGACAGGGGCGGTACGAGCAGTACTTC. Protein: CASTPGQGRYEQYF.

The rearrangement uses TRBV6-5 and TRBJ2-7, with 10 bases aligning to TRBD1. CDR1 is MNHEY and CDR2 is SVGAGI in the germline V gene. The V and J ends lost 2 bases and 1 base, in that order; junction bases with no gene match: 5. CDR3 length: 16 amino acids. The CDR3 DNA sequence: TGTGCCAGCAGTTACACCCGGACAGGGGGGTCCTACGAGCAGTACTTC. Its translation is CASSYTRTGGSYEQYF.

The chain joins TRBV6-1 to TRBJ1-1; TRBD1 agrees at 7 bases. This CDR3 is built from 13 residues. J was trimmed by 4 bases and V by 10 bases; bases with no gene match: 9. The germline CDR1 and CDR2 sequences are MNHNS and SASEGT. The CDR3 sequence is CATSQGSTTEAFF. The CDR3 DNA follows: TGTGCCACATCACAGGGGTCGACCACTGAAGCTTTCTTT.

The chain joins TRBV11-3 to TRBJ2-1; 8 bases map to TRBD2. The germline V gene has CDR1 SGHNT and CDR2 YENEEA. Trimming took 0 bases from V and 0 from J; bases not matched to a gene: 1. The CDR3 loop spans 16 amino acids. The CDR3: CASSLERGGSYNEQFF. CDR3 sequence (DNA): TGTGCCAGCAGCTTAGAACGGGGGGGCTCCTACAATGAGCAGTTCTTC.

This chain uses TRBV6-1 with TRBJ2-4; D possibly corresponds to TRBD2 (6 bases). Deletions cut 8 bases from V and 3 bases from J, with 14 bases between. CDR1 is MNHNS, CDR2 SASEGT, per germline. The CDR3 is made up of 14 amino acids. CDR3 sequence reads: CASREIDVKNIQYF. As DNA, the CDR3 is TGTGCCAGCCGGGAGATTGACGTCAAAAACATTCAGTACTTC.

The chain links TRBV5-4 to TRBJ1-2, with 11 bases that match TRBD1. Per the germline V gene, CDR1 is SGHNT and CDR2 is YYREEE (reference sequence). The CDR3 is 15 residues long. V was clipped by 0 bases and J by 8 bases; unmatched bases: 6. The chain's CDR3 is CASSLEDRGLGGYTF. The CDR3 region has the DNA TGTGCCAGCAGCTTGGAGGACAGGGGGCTGGGGGGCTACACCTTC.

This chain uses TRBV19 with TRBJ1-3; tentatively, D is TRBD1 (6 bases). The V gene's germline CDR1 is LNHDA and CDR2 SQIVND (reference sequence). V dropped 4 bases and J dropped 1 base, with 20 bases sitting between them. The length of the CDR3 is 18 residues. The CDR3 is CASSRGTSRFDSGNTIYF. CDR3 DNA: TGTGCCAGTAGTAGAGGGACATCAAGATTCGATTCTGGAAACACCATATATTTT.